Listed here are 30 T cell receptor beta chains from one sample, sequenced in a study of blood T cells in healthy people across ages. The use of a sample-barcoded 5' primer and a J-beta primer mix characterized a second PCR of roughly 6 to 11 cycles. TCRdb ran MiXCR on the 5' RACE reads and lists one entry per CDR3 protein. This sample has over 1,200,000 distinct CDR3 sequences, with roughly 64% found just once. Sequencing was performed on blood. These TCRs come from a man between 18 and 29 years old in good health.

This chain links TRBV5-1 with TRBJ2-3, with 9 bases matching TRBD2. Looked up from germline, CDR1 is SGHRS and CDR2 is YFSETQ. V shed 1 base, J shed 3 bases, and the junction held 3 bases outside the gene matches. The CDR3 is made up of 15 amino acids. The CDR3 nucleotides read TGCGCCAGCAGCTTGTACGGACTAGCGACAGATACGCAGTATTTT. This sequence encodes CASSLYGLATDTQYF.

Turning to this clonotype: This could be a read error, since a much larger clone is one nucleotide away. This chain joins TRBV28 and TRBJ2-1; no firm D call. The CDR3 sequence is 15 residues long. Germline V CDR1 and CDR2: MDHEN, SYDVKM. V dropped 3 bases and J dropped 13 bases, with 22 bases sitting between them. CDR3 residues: CASSFGPSVQETQFF. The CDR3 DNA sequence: TGTGCCAGCAGTTTCGGACCAAGCGTTCAAGAGACCCAGTTCTTC. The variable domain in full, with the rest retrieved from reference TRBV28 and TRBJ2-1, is DVKVTQSSRYLVKRTGEKVFLECVQDMDHENMFWYRQDPGLGLRLIYFSYDVKMKEKGDIPEGYSVSREKKERFSLILESASTNQTSMYLCASSFGPSVQETQFFGPGTRLTVL.

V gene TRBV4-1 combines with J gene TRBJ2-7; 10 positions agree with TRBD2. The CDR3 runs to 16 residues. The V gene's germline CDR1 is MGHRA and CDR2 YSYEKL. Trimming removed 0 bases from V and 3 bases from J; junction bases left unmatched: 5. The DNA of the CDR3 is TGCGCCAGCAGCCAAGAGCTAGCGGGAGAAAACTACGAGCAGTACTTC. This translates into CASSQELAGENYEQYF.

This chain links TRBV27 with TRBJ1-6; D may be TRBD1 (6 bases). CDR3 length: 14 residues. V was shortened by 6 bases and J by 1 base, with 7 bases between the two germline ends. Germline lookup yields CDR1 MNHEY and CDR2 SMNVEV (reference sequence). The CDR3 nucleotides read TGTGCCAGCAGGACAGGTTCCTATAATTCACCCCTCCACTTT. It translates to CASRTGSYNSPLHF.

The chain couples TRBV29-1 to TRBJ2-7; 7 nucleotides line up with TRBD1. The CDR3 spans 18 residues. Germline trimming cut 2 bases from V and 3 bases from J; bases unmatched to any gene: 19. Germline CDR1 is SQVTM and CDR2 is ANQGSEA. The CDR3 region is CSVERVPGTDRIGYEQYF. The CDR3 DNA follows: TGCAGCGTTGAACGTGTACCAGGGACAGATAGAATAGGCTACGAGCAGTACTTC.

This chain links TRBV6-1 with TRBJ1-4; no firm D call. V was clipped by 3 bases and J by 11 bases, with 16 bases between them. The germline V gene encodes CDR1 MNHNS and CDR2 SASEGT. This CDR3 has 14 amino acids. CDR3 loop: CASSEDPTQSKLFF. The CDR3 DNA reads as TGTGCCAGCAGTGAGGACCCAACCCAAAGCAAACTGTTTTTT.

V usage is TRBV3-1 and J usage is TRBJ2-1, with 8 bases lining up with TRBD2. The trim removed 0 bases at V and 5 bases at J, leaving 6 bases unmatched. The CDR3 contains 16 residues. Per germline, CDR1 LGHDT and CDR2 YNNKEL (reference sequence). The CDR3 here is CASSQEFNSGNNEQFF. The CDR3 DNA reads TGTGCCAGCAGCCAAGAGTTTAATAGCGGGAACAATGAGCAGTTCTTC.

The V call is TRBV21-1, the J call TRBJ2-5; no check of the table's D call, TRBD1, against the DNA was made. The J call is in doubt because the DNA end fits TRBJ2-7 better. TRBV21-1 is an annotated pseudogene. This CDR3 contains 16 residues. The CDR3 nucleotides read TGTGCCAGCAGCAAAGAGGAACGGGACAGGGGTCACGAGCAGTACTTC. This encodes CASSKEERDRGHEQYF.

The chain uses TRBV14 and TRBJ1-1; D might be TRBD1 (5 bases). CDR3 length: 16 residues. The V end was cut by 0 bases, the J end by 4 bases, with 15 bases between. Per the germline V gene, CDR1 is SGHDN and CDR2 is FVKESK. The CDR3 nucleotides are TGTGCCAGCAGCCAAGAGTGGCAGGGCCTAACCACTGAAGCTTTCTTT. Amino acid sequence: CASSQEWQGLTTEAFF.

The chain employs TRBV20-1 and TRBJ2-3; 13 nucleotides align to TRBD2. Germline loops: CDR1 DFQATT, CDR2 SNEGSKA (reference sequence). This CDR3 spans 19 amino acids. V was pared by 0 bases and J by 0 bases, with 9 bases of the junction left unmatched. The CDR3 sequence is CSARDATSGRSASTDTQYF. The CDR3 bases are TGCAGTGCTAGAGATGCGACTAGCGGGAGGAGTGCGAGCACAGATACGCAGTATTTT.

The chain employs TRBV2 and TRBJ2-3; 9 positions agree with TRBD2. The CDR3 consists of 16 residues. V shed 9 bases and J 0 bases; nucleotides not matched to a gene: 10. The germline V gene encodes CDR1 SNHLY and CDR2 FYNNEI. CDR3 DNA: TGTGCCAGAAAACAGGGACTAGCCGGTAGCACAGATACGCAGTATTTT. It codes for CARKQGLAGSTDTQYF.

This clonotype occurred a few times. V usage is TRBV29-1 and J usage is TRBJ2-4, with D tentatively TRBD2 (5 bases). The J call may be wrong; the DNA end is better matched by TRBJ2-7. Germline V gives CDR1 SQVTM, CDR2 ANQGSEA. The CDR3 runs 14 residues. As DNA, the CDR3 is TGCAGCGTTGATGAGGGAAAAAGCTCCTACGAGCAGTACTTC. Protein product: CSVDEGKSSYEQYF.

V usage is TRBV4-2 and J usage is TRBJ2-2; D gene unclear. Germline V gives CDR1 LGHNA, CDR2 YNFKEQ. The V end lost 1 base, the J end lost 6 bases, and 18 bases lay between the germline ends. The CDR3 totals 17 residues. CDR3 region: CASSQGSVGLVAGELFF. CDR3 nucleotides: TGTGCCAGCAGCCAAGGGTCGGTCGGGCTGGTCGCCGGGGAGCTGTTTTTT.

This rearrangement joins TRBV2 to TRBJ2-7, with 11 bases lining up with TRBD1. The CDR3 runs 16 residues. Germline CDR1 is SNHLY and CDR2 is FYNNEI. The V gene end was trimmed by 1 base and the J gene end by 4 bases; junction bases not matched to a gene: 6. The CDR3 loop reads CASSEGRDRGIYEQYF. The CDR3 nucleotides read TGTGCCAGCAGTGAAGGGCGGGACAGGGGGATATACGAGCAGTACTTC.

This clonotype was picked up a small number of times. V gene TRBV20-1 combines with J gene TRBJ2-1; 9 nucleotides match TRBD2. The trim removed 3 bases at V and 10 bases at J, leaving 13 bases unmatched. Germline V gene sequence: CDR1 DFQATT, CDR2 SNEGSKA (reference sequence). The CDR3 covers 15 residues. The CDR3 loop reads CSARDSGSGGREQFF. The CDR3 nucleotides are TGCAGTGCTAGGGATAGCGGGAGCGGGGGTAGGGAGCAGTTCTTC.

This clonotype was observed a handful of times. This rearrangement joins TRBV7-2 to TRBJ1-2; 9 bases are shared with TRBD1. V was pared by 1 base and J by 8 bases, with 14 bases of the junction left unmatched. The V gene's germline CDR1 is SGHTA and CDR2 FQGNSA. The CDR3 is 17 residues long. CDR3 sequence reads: CASSLDLAGRQGDGYTF. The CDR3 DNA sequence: TGTGCCAGCAGCTTAGATTTGGCCGGTCGACAGGGGGACGGCTACACCTTC.

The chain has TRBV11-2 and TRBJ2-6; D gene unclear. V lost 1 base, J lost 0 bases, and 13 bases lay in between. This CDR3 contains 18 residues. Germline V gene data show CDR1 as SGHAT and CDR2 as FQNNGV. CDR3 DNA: TGTGCCAGCAGCTTAGGGTTGCGGCCTGGCTCTGGGGCCAACGTCCTGACTTTC. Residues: CASSLGLRPGSGANVLTF.

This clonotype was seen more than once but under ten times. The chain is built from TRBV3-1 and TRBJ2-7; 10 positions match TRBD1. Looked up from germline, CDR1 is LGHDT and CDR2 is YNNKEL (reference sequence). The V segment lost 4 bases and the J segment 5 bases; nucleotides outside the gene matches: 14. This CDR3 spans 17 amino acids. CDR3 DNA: TGTGCCAGCAGCCCTCTCCGCGGGACAGGGGTTTCTAACGAGCAGTACTTC. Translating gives CASSPLRGTGVSNEQYF.

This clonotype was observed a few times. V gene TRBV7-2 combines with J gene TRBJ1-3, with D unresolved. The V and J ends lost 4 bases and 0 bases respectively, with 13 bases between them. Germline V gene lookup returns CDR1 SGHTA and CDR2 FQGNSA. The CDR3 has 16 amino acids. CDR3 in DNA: TGTGCCAGCAGCTCGGGAGGAGCCAGCTCTGGAAACACCATATATTTT. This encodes CASSSGGASSGNTIYF.

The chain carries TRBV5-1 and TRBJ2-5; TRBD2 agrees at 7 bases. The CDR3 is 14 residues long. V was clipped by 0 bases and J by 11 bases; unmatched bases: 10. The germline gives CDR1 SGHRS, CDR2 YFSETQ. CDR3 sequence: CASSLAPVRREQYF. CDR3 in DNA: TGCGCCAGCAGCTTGGCCCCGGTAAGGCGGGAGCAGTACTTC. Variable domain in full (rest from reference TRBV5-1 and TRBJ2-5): KAGVTQTPRYLIKTRGQQVTLSCSPISGHRSVSWYQQTPGQGLQFLFEYFSETQRNKGNFPGRFSGRQFSNSRSEMNVSTLELGDSALYLCASSLAPVRREQYFGPGTRLLVL.

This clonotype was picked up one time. The CDR3 nucleotides read TGTGCCAGCAGCAAAGCAGGGAGCCTCGACACCGGGGAGCTGTTTTTT. Translated: CASSKAGSLDTGELFF. The rearrangement joins TRBV21-1 to TRBJ2-2; the table's TRBD2 call for D was not verified on the DNA. TRBV21-1 is given as a pseudogene. The CDR3 contains 16 residues.

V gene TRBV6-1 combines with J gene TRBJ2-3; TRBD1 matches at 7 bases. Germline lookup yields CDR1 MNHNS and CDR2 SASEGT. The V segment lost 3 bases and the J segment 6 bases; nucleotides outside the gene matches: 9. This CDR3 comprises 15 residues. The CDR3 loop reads CASSDIGRGIDTQYF. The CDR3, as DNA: TGTGCCAGCAGTGATATTGGCAGGGGGATCGATACGCAGTATTTT.

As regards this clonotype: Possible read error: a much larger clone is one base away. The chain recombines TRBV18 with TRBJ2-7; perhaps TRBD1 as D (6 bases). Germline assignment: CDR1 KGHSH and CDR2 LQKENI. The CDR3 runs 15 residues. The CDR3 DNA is TGTGCCGGCTCGACTACCGGGACAACAACCTACGAGCAGTACTTC. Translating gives CAGSTTGTTTYEQYF.

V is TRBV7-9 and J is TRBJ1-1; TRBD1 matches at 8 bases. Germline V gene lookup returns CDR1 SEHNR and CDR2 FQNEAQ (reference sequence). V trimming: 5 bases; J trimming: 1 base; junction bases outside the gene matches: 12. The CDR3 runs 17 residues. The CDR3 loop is CASSAYIRQGRNTEAFF. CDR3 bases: TGTGCCAGCAGCGCTTATATTCGACAGGGGAGGAACACTGAAGCTTTCTTT.

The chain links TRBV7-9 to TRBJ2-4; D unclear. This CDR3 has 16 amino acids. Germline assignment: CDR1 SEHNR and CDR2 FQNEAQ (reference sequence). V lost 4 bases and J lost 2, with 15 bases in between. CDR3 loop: CASSYPPESTKNIQYF. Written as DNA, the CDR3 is TGTGCCAGCAGCTATCCCCCCGAGTCGACCAAAAACATTCAGTACTTC.

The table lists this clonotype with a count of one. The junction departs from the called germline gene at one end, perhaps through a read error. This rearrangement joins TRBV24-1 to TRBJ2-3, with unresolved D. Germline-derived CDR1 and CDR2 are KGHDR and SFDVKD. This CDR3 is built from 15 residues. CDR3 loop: CAASDANGITDTQYF. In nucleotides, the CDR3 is TGTGCCGCCAGTGACGCAAACGGCATCACAGATACGCAGTATTTT.

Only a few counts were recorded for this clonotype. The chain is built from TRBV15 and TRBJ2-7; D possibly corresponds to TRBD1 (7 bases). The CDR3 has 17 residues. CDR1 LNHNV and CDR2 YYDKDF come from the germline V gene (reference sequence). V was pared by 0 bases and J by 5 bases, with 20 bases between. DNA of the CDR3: TGTGCCACCAGCAGAGATCGGGGGTTGACAGGGAAGGACGAGCAGTACTTC. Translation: CATSRDRGLTGKDEQYF.

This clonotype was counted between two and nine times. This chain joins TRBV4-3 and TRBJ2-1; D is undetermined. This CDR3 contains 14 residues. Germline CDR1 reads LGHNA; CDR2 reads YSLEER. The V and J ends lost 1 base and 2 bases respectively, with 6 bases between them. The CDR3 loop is CASSQVYTYNEQFF. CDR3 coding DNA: TGCGCCAGCAGCCAAGTATACACCTACAATGAGCAGTTCTTC.

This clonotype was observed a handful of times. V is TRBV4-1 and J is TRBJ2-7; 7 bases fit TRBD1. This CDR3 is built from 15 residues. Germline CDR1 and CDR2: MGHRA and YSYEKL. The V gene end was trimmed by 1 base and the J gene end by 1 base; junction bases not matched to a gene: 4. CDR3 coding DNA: TGCGCCAGCAGCCAAGCGGACAGGACTTCCTACGAGCAGTACTTC. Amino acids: CASSQADRTSYEQYF.

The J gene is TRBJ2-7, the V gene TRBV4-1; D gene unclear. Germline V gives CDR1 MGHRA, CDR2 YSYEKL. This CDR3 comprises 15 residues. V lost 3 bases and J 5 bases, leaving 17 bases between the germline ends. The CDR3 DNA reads TGCGCCAGCAGCCAGGAAGCGAGGTGGGTGGACGAGCAGTACTTC. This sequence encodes CASSQEARWVDEQYF.